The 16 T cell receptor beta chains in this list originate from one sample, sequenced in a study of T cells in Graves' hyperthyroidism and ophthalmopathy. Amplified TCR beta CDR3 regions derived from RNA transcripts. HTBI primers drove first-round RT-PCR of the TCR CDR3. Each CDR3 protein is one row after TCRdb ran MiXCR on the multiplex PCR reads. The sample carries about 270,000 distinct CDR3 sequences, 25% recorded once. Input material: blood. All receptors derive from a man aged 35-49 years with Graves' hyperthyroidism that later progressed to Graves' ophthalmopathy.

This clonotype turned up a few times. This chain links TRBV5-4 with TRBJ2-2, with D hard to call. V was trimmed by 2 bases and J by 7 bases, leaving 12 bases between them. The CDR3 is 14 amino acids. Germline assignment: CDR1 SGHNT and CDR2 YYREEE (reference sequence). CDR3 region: CASSFWLQDGELFF. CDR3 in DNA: TGTGCCAGCAGCTTTTGGCTCCAGGACGGGGAGCTGTTTTTT. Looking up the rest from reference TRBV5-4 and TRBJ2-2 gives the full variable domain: ETGVTQSPTHLIKTRGQQVTLRCSSQSGHNTVSWYQQALGQGPQFIFQYYREEENGRGNFPPRFSGLQFPNYSSELNVNALELDDSALYLCASSFWLQDGELFFGEGSRLTVL.

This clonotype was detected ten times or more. CDR3 protein: CARPRLADYEQYF. The CDR3 bases are TGTGCCCGCCCGAGGCTAGCAGACTACGAGCAGTACTTC. This rearrangement joins TRBV6-4 to TRBJ2-7; possibly TRBD2 for D (5 bases). This CDR3 has 13 amino acids. Trimming removed 11 bases from V and 3 bases from J, with 17 bases in between. The germline V gene encodes CDR1 MRHNA and CDR2 SNTAGT.

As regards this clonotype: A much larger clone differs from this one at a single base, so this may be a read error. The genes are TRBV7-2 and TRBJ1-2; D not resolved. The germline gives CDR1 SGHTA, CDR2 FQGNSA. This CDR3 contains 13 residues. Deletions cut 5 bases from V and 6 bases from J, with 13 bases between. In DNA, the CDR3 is TGTGCCAGCAGCAAGGGCAGGAGGGATGGCTACACCTTC. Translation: CASSKGRRDGYTF.

For the CDR3, the DNA is TGTGCCAGCAGCTTCCTTGGGACTATCAACAATGAGCAGTTCTTC. This codes for CASSFLGTINNEQFF. V is TRBV11-3 and J is TRBJ2-1; 7 bases match TRBD2. The germline gives CDR1 SGHNT, CDR2 YENEEA. Trimming at V came to 3 bases and at J to 5 bases, leaving 7 bases not matched to a gene. This CDR3 has 15 amino acids.

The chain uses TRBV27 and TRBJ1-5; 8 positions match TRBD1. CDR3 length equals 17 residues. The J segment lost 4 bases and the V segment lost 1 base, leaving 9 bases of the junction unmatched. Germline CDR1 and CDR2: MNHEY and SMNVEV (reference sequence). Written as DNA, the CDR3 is TGTGCCAGCAGTTTATTCTCCGGACAGGGATGGAATCAGCCCCAGCATTTT. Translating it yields CASSLFSGQGWNQPQHF.

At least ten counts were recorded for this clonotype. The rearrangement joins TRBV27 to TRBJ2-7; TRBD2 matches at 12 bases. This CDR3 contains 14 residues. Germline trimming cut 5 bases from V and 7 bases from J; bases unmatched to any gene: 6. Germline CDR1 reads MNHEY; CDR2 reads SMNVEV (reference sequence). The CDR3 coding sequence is TGTGCCAGCAGTCTAACCGGACTAGCGGGGGAGCAGTACTTC. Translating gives CASSLTGLAGEQYF.

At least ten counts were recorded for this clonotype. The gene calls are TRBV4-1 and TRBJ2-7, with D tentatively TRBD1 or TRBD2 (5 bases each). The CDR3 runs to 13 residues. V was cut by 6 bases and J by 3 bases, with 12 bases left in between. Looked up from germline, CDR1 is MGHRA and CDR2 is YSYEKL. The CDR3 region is CASRGGQNYEQYF. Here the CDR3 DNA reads TGCGCCAGCAGAGGAGGACAAAACTACGAGCAGTACTTC.

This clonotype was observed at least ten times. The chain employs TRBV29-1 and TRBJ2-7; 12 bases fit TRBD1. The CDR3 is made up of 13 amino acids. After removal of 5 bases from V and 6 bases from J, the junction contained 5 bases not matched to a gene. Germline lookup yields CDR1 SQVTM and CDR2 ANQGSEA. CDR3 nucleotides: TGCAGCGTTAGGGACAGGGGGCGCGGCGAGCAGTACTTC. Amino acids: CSVRDRGRGEQYF.

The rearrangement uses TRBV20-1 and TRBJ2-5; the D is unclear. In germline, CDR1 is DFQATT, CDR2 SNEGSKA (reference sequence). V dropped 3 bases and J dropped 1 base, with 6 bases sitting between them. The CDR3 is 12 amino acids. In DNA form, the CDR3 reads TGCAGTGCTAGCGGGCCCCAAGAGACCCAGTACTTC. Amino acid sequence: CSASGPQETQYF.

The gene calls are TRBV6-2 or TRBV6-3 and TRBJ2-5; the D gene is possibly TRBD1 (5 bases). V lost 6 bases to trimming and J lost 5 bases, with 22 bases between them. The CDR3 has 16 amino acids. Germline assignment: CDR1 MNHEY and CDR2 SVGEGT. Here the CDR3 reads CASSYPSNQGDETQYF. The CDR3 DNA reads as TGTGCCAGCAGCTACCCGAGTAATCAGGGTGATGAGACCCAGTACTTC.

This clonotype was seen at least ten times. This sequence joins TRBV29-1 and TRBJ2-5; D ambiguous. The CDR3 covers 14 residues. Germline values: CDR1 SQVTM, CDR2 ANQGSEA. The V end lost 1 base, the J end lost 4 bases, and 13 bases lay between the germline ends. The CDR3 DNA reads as TGCAGCGTTGAAGGCGACATCATTCGAGAGACCCAGTACTTC. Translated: CSVEGDIIRETQYF.

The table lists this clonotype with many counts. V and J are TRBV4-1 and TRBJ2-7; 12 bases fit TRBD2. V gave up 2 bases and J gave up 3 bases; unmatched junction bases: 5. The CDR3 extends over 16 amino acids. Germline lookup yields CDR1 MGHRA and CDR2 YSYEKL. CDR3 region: CASSQRLAGDLYEQYF. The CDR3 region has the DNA TGCGCCAGCAGCCAACGACTAGCGGGAGATCTCTACGAGCAGTACTTC.

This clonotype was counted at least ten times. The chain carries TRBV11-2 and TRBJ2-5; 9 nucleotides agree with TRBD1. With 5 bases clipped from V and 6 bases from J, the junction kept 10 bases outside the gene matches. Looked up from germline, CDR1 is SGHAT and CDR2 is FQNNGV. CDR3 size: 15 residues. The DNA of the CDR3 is TGTGCCAGCAGCCCCTCTGGGACAGGGATAAAGACCCAGTACTTC. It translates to CASSPSGTGIKTQYF.

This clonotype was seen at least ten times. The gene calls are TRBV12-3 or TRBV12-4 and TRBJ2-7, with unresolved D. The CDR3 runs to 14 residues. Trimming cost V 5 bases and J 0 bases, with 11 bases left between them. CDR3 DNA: TGTGCCAGCAGTCTCAGCAGCTACTCCTACGAGCAGTACTTC. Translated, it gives CASSLSSYSYEQYF.

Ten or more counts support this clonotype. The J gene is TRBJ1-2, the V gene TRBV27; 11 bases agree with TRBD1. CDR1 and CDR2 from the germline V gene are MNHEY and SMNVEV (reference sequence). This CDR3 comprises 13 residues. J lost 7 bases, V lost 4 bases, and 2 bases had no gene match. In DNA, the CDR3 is TGTGCCAGCAGTTCGGACAGGGGGCCTGGCTACACCTTC. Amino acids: CASSSDRGPGYTF.

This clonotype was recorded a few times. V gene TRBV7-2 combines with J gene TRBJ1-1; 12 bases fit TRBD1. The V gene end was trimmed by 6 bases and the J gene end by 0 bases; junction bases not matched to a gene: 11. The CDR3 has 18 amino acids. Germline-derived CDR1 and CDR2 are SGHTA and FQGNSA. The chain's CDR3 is CASSTRSGTGGVNTEAFF. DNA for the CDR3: TGTGCCAGCAGTACGCGCTCCGGGACAGGGGGCGTGAACACTGAAGCTTTCTTT. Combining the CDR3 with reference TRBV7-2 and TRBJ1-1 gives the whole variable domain GAGVSQSPSNKVTEKGKDVELRCDPISGHTALYWYRQSLGQGLEFLIYFQGNSAPDKSGLPSDRFSAERTGGSVSTLTIQRTQQEDSAVYLCASSTRSGTGGVNTEAFFGQGTRLTVV.